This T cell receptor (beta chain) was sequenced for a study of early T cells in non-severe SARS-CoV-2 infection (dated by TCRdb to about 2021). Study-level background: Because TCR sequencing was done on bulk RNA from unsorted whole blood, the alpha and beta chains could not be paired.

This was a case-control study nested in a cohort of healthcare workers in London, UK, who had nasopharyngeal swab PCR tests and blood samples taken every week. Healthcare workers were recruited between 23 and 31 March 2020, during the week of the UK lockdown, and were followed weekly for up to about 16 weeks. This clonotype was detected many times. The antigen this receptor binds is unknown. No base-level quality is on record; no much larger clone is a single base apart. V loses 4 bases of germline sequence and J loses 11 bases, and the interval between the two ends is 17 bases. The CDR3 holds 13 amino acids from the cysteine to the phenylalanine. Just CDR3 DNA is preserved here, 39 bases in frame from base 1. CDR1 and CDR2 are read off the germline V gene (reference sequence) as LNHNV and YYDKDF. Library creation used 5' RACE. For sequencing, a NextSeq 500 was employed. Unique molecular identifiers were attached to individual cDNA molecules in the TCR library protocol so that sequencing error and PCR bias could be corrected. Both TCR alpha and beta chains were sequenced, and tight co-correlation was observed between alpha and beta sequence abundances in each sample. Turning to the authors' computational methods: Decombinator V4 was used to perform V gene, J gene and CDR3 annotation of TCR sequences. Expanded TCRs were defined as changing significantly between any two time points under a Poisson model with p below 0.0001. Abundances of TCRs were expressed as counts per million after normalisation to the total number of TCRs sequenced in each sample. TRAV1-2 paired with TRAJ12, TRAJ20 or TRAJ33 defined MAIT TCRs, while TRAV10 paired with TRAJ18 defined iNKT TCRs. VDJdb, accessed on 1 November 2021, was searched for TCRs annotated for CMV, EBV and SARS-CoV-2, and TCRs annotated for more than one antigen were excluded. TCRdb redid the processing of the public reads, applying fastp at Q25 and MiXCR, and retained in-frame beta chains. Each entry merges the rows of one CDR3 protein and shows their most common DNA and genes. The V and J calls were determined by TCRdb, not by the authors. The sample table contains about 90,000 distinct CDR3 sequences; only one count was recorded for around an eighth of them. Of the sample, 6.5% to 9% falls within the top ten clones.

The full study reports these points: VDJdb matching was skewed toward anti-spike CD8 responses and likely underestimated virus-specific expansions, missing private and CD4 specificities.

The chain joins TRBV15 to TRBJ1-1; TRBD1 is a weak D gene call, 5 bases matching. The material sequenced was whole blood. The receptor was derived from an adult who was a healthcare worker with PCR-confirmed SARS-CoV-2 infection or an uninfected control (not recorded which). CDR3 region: CATSTSGAPGAFF. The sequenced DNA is TGTGCCACCAGCACATCCGGGGCGCCAGGCGCTTTCTTT.